One sample yielded the 19 T cell receptor beta chains listed below, sequenced in a study of cytomegalovirus exposure and HLA in healthy donors. Vbeta (60) and Jbeta (13) primers were used in the PCR. Using immunoSEQ multiplex PCR, the repertoire was profiled, and TCRdb retains in-frame clones only, with some absent. The sample holds about 270,000 clones, just over 70% seen once. The sample consisted of PBMCs. These receptors were taken from a female donor in good health and CMV-seronegative.

Turning to this clone: Other nucleotide sequences from this sample produce the same CDR3. The chain carries TRBV5-1 and TRBJ2-5; no clear D gene. V lost 2 bases and J lost 4, with 3 bases in between. This CDR3 has 11 residues. Per the germline V gene, CDR1 is SGHRS and CDR2 is YFSETQ. The CDR3: CASSFRETQYF. The DNA of the CDR3 is TGCGCCAGCAGCTTCCGAGAGACCCAGTACTTC.

With regard to this clone: This specimen includes other DNA sequences encoding the same CDR3. This sequence joins TRBV5-1 and TRBJ2-1, with 7 bases fitting TRBD2. With 0 bases clipped from V and 1 base from J, the junction kept 1 base outside the gene matches. Germline V CDR1 and CDR2: SGHRS, YFSETQ. The CDR3 has 15 amino acids. The CDR3 sequence: CASSLEAGSYNEQFF. The CDR3 DNA is TGCGCCAGCAGCTTGGAAGCGGGGTCCTACAATGAGCAGTTCTTC. Complete variable domain (other parts from reference TRBV5-1 and TRBJ2-1): KAGVTQTPRYLIKTRGQQVTLSCSPISGHRSVSWYQQTPGQGLQFLFEYFSETQRNKGNFPGRFSGRQFSNSRSEMNVSTLELGDSALYLCASSLEAGSYNEQFFGPGTRLTVL.

The table lists this clone with a few counts. The J gene is TRBJ2-2, the V gene TRBV9, with TRBD2 identical over 8 bases. The V segment lost 0 bases and the J segment 6 bases; nucleotides outside the gene matches: 4. The length of the CDR3 is 15 residues. CDR1 is SGDLS, CDR2 YYNGEE, per germline. The CDR3 spells CASSVGAGVPGELFF. The CDR3 nucleotides are TGTGCCAGCAGCGTAGGAGCGGGAGTACCCGGGGAGCTGTTTTTT.

This clone was picked up a small number of times. The rearrangement joins TRBV9 to TRBJ1-1, with 7 bases matching TRBD1. The trim removed 4 bases at V and 0 bases at J, leaving 12 bases unmatched. Germline loops: CDR1 SGDLS, CDR2 YYNGEE. The CDR3 has 17 residues. CDR3 region: CASSTNPGTAMNTEAFF. DNA of the CDR3: TGTGCCAGCAGCACCAACCCCGGGACAGCGATGAACACTGAAGCTTTCTTT.

V gene TRBV11-2 combines with J gene TRBJ1-4; D is unclear. The V end lost 8 bases, the J end lost 8 bases, and 18 bases lay between the germline ends. This CDR3 has 14 residues. CDR1 SGHAT and CDR2 FQNNGV come from the germline V gene. DNA of the CDR3: TGTGCCAGCCGCCGGTGGGCCCAAGAGGAAAAACTGTTTTTT. This sequence encodes CASRRWAQEEKLFF.

The chain carries TRBV2 and TRBJ2-3; 8 nucleotides align to TRBD1. The junction had 4 bases not matched to a gene; V was cut back by 5 bases and J by 3 bases. CDR1 and CDR2 (germline): SNHLY, FYNNEI. The CDR3 consists of 14 residues. CDR3 region: CASSRQGQTDTQYF. The CDR3 nucleotides are TGTGCCAGCAGTCGACAGGGGCAGACAGATACGCAGTATTTT.

This clone has more than one count but fewer than ten. The junction shows a germline mismatch at one end, possibly a read error. V is TRBV6-1 and J is TRBJ1-5; D is unresolved. The CDR3 is 13 residues long. Looked up from germline, CDR1 is MNHNS and CDR2 is SASEGT. The CDR3 sequence: CASSVGPGRAPYF. The CDR3 DNA is TGTGCCAGCAGTGTAGGTCCGGGGAGGGCTCCGTATTTT.

This clone has a handful of counts. V usage is TRBV7-2 and J usage is TRBJ2-5; TRBD2 matches at 7 bases. Judging by the DNA end, TRBJ2-7 fits better; the J call may be wrong. Germline values: CDR1 SGHTA, CDR2 FQGNSA. The CDR3 length is 16 residues. The CDR3 bases are TGTGCCAGCAGCTTTGGTATCCGGGAGGCCCTCTACGAGCAGTACTTC. Protein sequence: CASSFGIREALYEQYF.

This rearrangement joins TRBV18 to TRBJ2-5; D perhaps matches TRBD1 (6 bases). The CDR3 runs to 14 residues. Deletions cut 3 bases from V and 0 bases from J, with 8 bases between. Germline CDR1 and CDR2: KGHSH and LQKENI. The CDR3 DNA sequence: TGTGCCAGCTCACCTGACAGGAACCAAGAGACCCAGTACTTC. Residues: CASSPDRNQETQYF.

This chain connects TRBV7-2 to TRBJ2-1, with 11 nucleotides matching TRBD2. The trim removed 5 bases at V and 6 bases at J, leaving 6 bases unmatched. This CDR3 spans 15 amino acids. CDR1 and CDR2 from the germline V gene are SGHTA and FQGNSA. CDR3 sequence (DNA): TGTGCCAGCAGCCTAACTAGCGGGAGTACCAATGAGCAGTTCTTC. Its translation is CASSLTSGSTNEQFF.

The chain uses TRBV28 and TRBJ1-6; tentative D call: TRBD1 (5 bases). In germline, CDR1 is MDHEN, CDR2 SYDVKM. V was trimmed by 5 bases and J by 9 bases, leaving 14 bases between them. The CDR3 contains 14 residues. This CDR3 reads CASSRTRQSSPLHF. CDR3 nucleotide sequence: TGTGCCAGCAGTCGGACACGACAGTCTTCACCCCTCCACTTT.

For this clone: Mismatch with germline at one junction end may stem from a read error. The chain is built from TRBV7-9 and TRBJ1-1; D is perhaps TRBD1 (5 bases). Germline loops: CDR1 SEHNR, CDR2 FQNEAQ (reference sequence). The CDR3 loop spans 12 amino acids. The CDR3 DNA sequence: TGTTCCAGCGGAAGGGGGAACACTGAAGCTTTCTTT. Protein sequence: CSSGRGNTEAFF.

This clone appeared a single time. The V and J genes are TRBV7-6 and TRBJ1-1; the D is unclear. The CDR3 is 16 amino acids. Trimming pared 5 bases from V and 5 bases from J, leaving 21 bases between. Germline CDR1 is SGHVS and CDR2 is FNYEAQ. The CDR3 protein is CASSHRPDSLLTEAFF. The CDR3 DNA is TGTGCCAGCAGCCATCGACCCGACTCCTTGTTGACTGAAGCTTTCTTT.

The J gene is TRBJ2-1, the V gene TRBV11-2; 8 bases line up with TRBD2. Germline V lookup: CDR1 SGHAT, CDR2 FQNNGV. The CDR3 sequence is 15 residues long. J was trimmed by 5 bases and V by 1 base; bases with no gene match: 4. The CDR3 here is CASSLVPAGDNEQFF. The DNA of the CDR3 is TGTGCCAGCAGCTTAGTTCCAGCGGGAGACAATGAGCAGTTCTTC.

The gene calls are TRBV7-6 and TRBJ2-5, with 10 nucleotides matching TRBD2. The closer fit of TRBJ2-7 to the DNA end suggests the J call may be wrong. The CDR3 is 16 amino acids. Germline V gene sequence: CDR1 SGHVS, CDR2 FNYEAQ. This CDR3 reads CASSSPGDSGRREQYF. The CDR3 nucleotides read TGTGCCAGCAGCTCCCCTGGAGATAGCGGGAGGCGCGAGCAGTACTTC.

The chain employs TRBV7-2 and TRBJ1-2, with 7 positions matching TRBD1. This CDR3 region has 17 residues. J gave up 5 bases and V 1 base, and 13 bases lay outside the gene matches. Germline V gives CDR1 SGHTA, CDR2 FQGNSA. This CDR3 reads CASSLVGGQGVVYGYTF. CDR3 nucleotide sequence: TGTGCCAGCAGCTTAGTTGGGGGGCAGGGGGTCGTTTATGGCTACACCTTC.

The chain carries TRBV29-1 and TRBJ2-5; tentative D call: TRBD1 (5 bases). CDR3 size: 14 residues. Trimming took 5 bases from V and 1 from J, leaving 14 bases between them. Germline V gene lookup returns CDR1 SQVTM and CDR2 ANQGSEA. The CDR3 sequence: CSVRYGASQETQYF. The CDR3, as DNA: TGCAGCGTTCGATATGGGGCTAGCCAAGAGACCCAGTACTTC.

This clone has more than one count but fewer than ten. A junction end diverges from the germline sequence, so it may reflect a read error. The rearrangement uses TRBV2 and TRBJ2-5; 11 positions match TRBD2. The CDR3 consists of 18 residues. Germline V gene data show CDR1 as SNHLY and CDR2 as FYNNEI. DNA of the CDR3: TGTGCCAGCAGGGAAGAGACGATACTAGCGGGAGTAGGAGAGACCCAGTACTTC. Translating it yields CASREETILAGVGETQYF.

The chain carries TRBV9 and TRBJ2-1; 8 positions match TRBD2. V trimming: 0 bases; J trimming: 10 bases; junction bases outside the gene matches: 9. The CDR3 is 15 residues long. Germline lookup yields CDR1 SGDLS and CDR2 YYNGEE. DNA of the CDR3: TGTGCCAGCAGCGTAGCTCCGAGTGTAGCGGGGGAGCAGTTCTTC. The encoded protein is CASSVAPSVAGEQFF.